This is a list of T cell receptor beta chains from one sample in a study of CD8+CD57+ T cells in acquired aplastic anemia. MiXCR, applied by TCRdb to the reads, yields one record per CDR3 protein. This table holds about 98,000 distinct CDR3 sequences, around 62% found once. Sample: sorted CD4+, CD8+, or CD8+CD57+ T cells (not recorded which) from PBMCs. These receptors were taken from a human donor with aplastic anemia. Both conserved end residues are part of each CDR3. Fields, in order: clone size, J gene, D gene, V gene, CDR3 DNA, CDR3 protein. A D gene is named only where the DNA matches it firmly. A clone size is listed for some rows: how often the clone was seen (once, few, many), or a class if it is expanded.

>NA|TRBJ1-3|NA|TRBV20-1
TGCAGTGGCACTACAGAAGACCCCGGAAACACCATATATTTT
CSGTTEDPGNTIYF
>once|TRBJ2-2|TRBD1|TRBV2
TGTGCCAGCAGTGAAGTACGGACAGGGACCGGGGAGCTGTTTTTT
CASSEVRTGTGELFF
>NA|TRBJ1-5|TRBD1|TRBV15
TGTGCCACCAGCAGAGACAGGGGGCTTTGGAATCAGCCCCAGCATTTT
CATSRDRGLWNQPQHF
>many|TRBJ1-2|NA|TRBV5-1
TGCGCCAGCAGCTTGTCGGTGCTGCATGGCTACACCTTC
CASSLSVLHGYTF
>once|TRBJ2-7|NA|TRBV7-9
TGTGCCAGCAGCTCCTGGACCCGGGCGTACGAGCAGTACTTC
CASSSWTRAYEQYF
>NA|TRBJ1-2|NA|TRBV11-2
TGTGCCAGCAGCTTCGACGGCAACTATGGCTACACCTTC
CASSFDGNYGYTF
>many|TRBJ1-4|NA|TRBV25-1
TGTGCCAGCAGTGCCTGGACACAAACTAATGAAAAACTGTTTTTT
CASSAWTQTNEKLFF
>NA|TRBJ2-3|NA|TRBV7-2
TGTGCCAGTATTCGACGGGGTGGGGATACGCAGTATTTT
CASIRRGGDTQYF
>many|TRBJ2-7|TRBD1|TRBV6-1
TGTGCCAGCATGGATTGGGGGCAAGACAGGGCGTACGAGCAGTACTTC
CASMDWGQDRAYEQYF
>NA|TRBJ2-3|NA|TRBV14
TGTGCCAGCAGCCAAGAGGTTAGGAAGGGAGATACGCAGTATTTT
CASSQEVRKGDTQYF
>NA|TRBJ2-1|TRBD2|TRBV11-1
TGTGCCAGCAGCTTAGCAGCTAGCGGGGTATACAATGAGCAGTTCTTC
CASSLAASGVYNEQFF
>NA|TRBJ2-3|NA|TRBV7-9
TGTGCCAGCGGCCAGGGAACAGATACGCAGTATTTT
CASGQGTDTQYF
>NA|TRBJ2-7|TRBD2|TRBV20-1
TGCAGTGTTATCCCTAGCGGCCAACCCTACGAGCAGTACTTC
CSVIPSGQPYEQYF
>NA|TRBJ1-5|NA|TRBV19
TGTGCCAGTAGTATAGCCATCCACAATCAGCCCCAGCATTTT
CASSIAIHNQPQHF
>many|TRBJ2-1|TRBD2|TRBV7-9
TGTGCCAGCAGCGGACTAGCGGGTAGCAATGAGCAGTTCTTC
CASSGLAGSNEQFF
>NA|TRBJ2-5|TRBD1|TRBV11-3
TGTGCCAGCAGCCAGGGGGCTGGGCCACAGGAGACCCAGTACTTC
CASSQGAGPQETQYF
>NA|TRBJ1-2|NA|TRBV25-1
TGTGCCAGCAGTGAAAGACAGGCCGGTGGCTACACCTTC
CASSERQAGGYTF
>NA|TRBJ2-1|NA|TRBV6-5
TGTGCCAGCAGTTACGGATCGGGGGAGTACAATGAGCAGTTCTTC
CASSYGSGEYNEQFF
>few|TRBJ2-7|NA|TRBV7-9
TGTGCCAGCAGCCCCCCCCTGGACGGCTACGAGCAGTACTTC
CASSPPLDGYEQYF
>NA|TRBJ2-3|NA|TRBV29-1
TGCAGCGTTGAAGATCCGTGGGACATCAACACAGATACGCAGTATTTT
CSVEDPWDINTDTQYF
>NA|TRBJ2-7|TRBD2|TRBV5-1
TGCGCCAGCAGCCGGGGGACTAGCGGGAGTAGGGGCTACGAGCAGTACTTC
CASSRGTSGSRGYEQYF
>NA|TRBJ1-2|NA|TRBV2
TGTGCCAGCAGTGAAGGCCCGGGAGAGGTTTTAGGCTACACCTTC
CASSEGPGEVLGYTF
>NA|TRBJ2-1|TRBD2|TRBV6-2/TRBV6-3
TGTGCCAGCAGTTCTTTCGTGGCGGGGGCCTACAATGAGCAGTTCTTC
CASSSFVAGAYNEQFF
>NA|TRBJ2-2|NA|TRBV24-1
TGTGCCACCAGTGATTTATACACCGGGGAGCTGTTTTTT
CATSDLYTGELFF
>few|TRBJ1-5|NA|TRBV19
TGTGCCAGTAGTGTAGGGGGTAGCAATCAGCCCCAGCATTTT
CASSVGGSNQPQHF
>NA|TRBJ2-7|TRBD2|TRBV6-1
TGTGCCAGCAGTGGGCCTCCGGGACTAGTGGTCCACGAGCAGTACTTC
CASSGPPGLVVHEQYF
>NA|TRBJ1-6|NA|TRBV12-5
TGTGCTAGTGGTCTCCTCCCGGGGGGCTCACCCCTCCACTTT
CASGLLPGGSPLHF
>NA|TRBJ2-3|TRBD2|TRBV5-6
TGTGCCAGCAGCGGGGGACTACCCGCGGATACGCAGTATTTT
CASSGGLPADTQYF
>NA|TRBJ2-2|NA|TRBV27
TGTGCCAGCAGCATAGGACCGAACACCGGGGAGCTGTTTTTT
CASSIGPNTGELFF
>NA|TRBJ1-1|TRBD1|TRBV6-1
TGTGCCAGCCGGAGGGACAGGGTGGACACTGAAGCTTTCTTT
CASRRDRVDTEAFF
>NA|TRBJ1-1|NA|TRBV20-1
TGCAGTGCTAGAGATTGGGGGAACACTGAAGCTTTCTTT
CSARDWGNTEAFF
>NA|TRBJ2-1|NA|TRBV6-1
TGTGCCAGCAGTGAAACTTTCAATGAGCAGTTCTTC
CASSETFNEQFF
>NA|TRBJ2-3|NA|TRBV7-8
TGTGCCAGCAGCTTAGCCCCGTGGGGCACAGATACGCAGTATTTT
CASSLAPWGTDTQYF
>NA|TRBJ2-5|NA|TRBV7-2
TGTGCCAGCAGCCTAAGTCGGCAGCAAGAGACCCAGTACTTC
CASSLSRQQETQYF
>NA|TRBJ2-7|NA|TRBV25-1
TGTGCCAGCAGTGAATCCAGGGGGGAGTACGAGCAGTACTTC
CASSESRGEYEQYF
>medium-sized|TRBJ1-1|TRBD1|TRBV29-1
TGCAGCGTTGAAGATCACAGGGGCACTGAAGCTTTCTTT
CSVEDHRGTEAFF
>NA|TRBJ2-1|NA|TRBV19
TGTGCCAGTTCGGGAGCCCGGTACAATGAGCAGTTCTTC
CASSGARYNEQFF
>NA|TRBJ1-2|NA|TRBV24-1
TGTGCCACCAGTGATTTGCCCAACTATGGCTACACCTTC
CATSDLPNYGYTF
>NA|TRBJ1-3|TRBD1|TRBV20-1
TGCAGTGCTCTGACAGGGCTGGGGGGAAACACCATATATTTT
CSALTGLGGNTIYF
>NA|TRBJ2-5|NA|TRBV20-1
TGCAGTGCAAGGGAGCCGGTGGGGGGGCTGGAGACCCAGTACTTC
CSAREPVGGLETQYF
>NA|TRBJ2-7|NA|TRBV20-1
TGCAGAGCTCTTTCCGGAGGATCCTACGAGCAGTACTTC
CRALSGGSYEQYF
>NA|TRBJ1-1|NA|TRBV20-1
TGCAGTGCTACTAGTGGGAGAGGGCACACTGAAGCTTTCTTT
CSATSGRGHTEAFF
>few|TRBJ2-1|TRBD2|TRBV10-2
TGCGCCAGCAGTGAACCACTAGCGCAAGATGAGCAGTTCTTC
CASSEPLAQDEQFF
>few|TRBJ2-7|TRBD2|TRBV10-3
TGTGCCATCAGTGGGCGGGAGGGCTACGAGCAGTACTTC
CAISGREGYEQYF
>NA|TRBJ1-2|TRBD1|TRBV29-1
TGCAGCGTCGAAGGGGGCGGATTAGGCTACACCTTC
CSVEGGGLGYTF
>NA|TRBJ1-2|NA|TRBV6-5
TGTGCCAGCAGTTATAGGGGGATAGGCTATGGCTACACCTTC
CASSYRGIGYGYTF
>few|TRBJ1-2|NA|TRBV9
TGTGCCAGCAGCGCAGACCTCCGGGGCACCTGTGGCTACACCTTC
CASSADLRGTCGYTF
>many|TRBJ1-4|NA|TRBV7-9
TGTGCCAGCAGCTTAGGTGTGAGAGCCAATGAAAAACTGTTTTTT
CASSLGVRANEKLFF
>few|TRBJ2-7|NA|TRBV15
TGTGCCACCAGCAGACCTGACAGGGAGGGAGAGCAGTACTTC
CATSRPDREGEQYF
>NA|TRBJ1-4|NA|TRBV7-9
TGTGCCAGCAGCTCACCGGGACAACTCAATGAAAAACTGTTTTTT
CASSSPGQLNEKLFF
>NA|TRBJ2-3|TRBD1|TRBV20-1
TGCAGTGCAAGCCAGGGGGCGGATGATACGCAGTATTTT
CSASQGADDTQYF
>NA|TRBJ1-2|NA|TRBV2
TGTGCCAGCGGGACTTATGGCTACACCTTC
CASGTYGYTF
>NA|TRBJ2-5|NA|TRBV14
TGTGCCAGCAGCCCAGGACAGAGAGGGGGGTACCAAGAGACCCAGTACTTC
CASSPGQRGGYQETQYF